Shown below are 21 T cell receptor beta chains from a single sample sequenced in a study of T cell repertoires in cytomegalovirus infection. Each CDR3 protein is one row after TCRdb ran MiXCR on the reads. The table lists more than 95,000 distinct CDR3 sequences, over 30% of them singletons, with around 54% in the top ten. For these receptors, no antigen is known. This material consisted of CD8+ T cells from cultured PBMCs, taken from culture after CMV antigen stimulation. These receptors were obtained from a human donor in good health (CMV status not recorded). Some clones in this sample may be carry-over from other donors' samples.

The CDR3 region has the DNA TGTGCCACCAGTGACCCCCGGGACGGTCCTTCTCCTCAGCCCCAGCATTTT. It codes for CATSDPRDGPSPQPQHF. This chain uses TRBV24-1 with TRBJ1-5; tentative D call: TRBD1 (5 bases). Germline V gene data show CDR1 as KGHDR and CDR2 as SFDVKD. The germline V and J ends were trimmed by 4 bases and 6 bases, with 21 bases remaining between them. This CDR3 region has 17 residues.

A few counts support this clonotype. The chain has TRBV6-2 or TRBV6-3 and TRBJ2-3; D is unresolved. Germline V lookup: CDR1 MNHEY, CDR2 SVGEGT. V gave up 4 bases and J gave up 3 bases, with 2 bases separating them. This CDR3 region has 11 residues. CDR3 sequence reads: CASSWTDTQYF. Here the CDR3 DNA reads TGTGCCAGCAGTTGGACAGATACGCAGTATTTT.

The CDR3 region is CSVEEGTSGYEQYF. The CDR3, as DNA: TGCAGCGTTGAAGAGGGGACTAGCGGCTACGAGCAGTACTTC. This chain uses TRBV29-1 with TRBJ2-7, with 11 bases identical to TRBD2. V was pared by 0 bases and J by 3 bases, with 1 base of the junction left unmatched. Germline CDR1 SQVTM, CDR2 ANQGSEA. CDR3 length: 14 amino acids.

The chain carries TRBV19 and TRBJ1-1; D is possibly TRBD1 (5 bases). The germline gives CDR1 LNHDA, CDR2 SQIVND (reference sequence). Trimming took 5 bases from V and 3 from J, leaving 16 bases between them. The CDR3 totals 15 residues. CDR3 sequence reads: CASSPLRGRDTEAFF. The CDR3 DNA follows: TGTGCCAGTAGTCCCTTGAGGGGTAGGGACACTGAAGCTTTCTTT.

This clonotype was seen ten or more times. This chain uses TRBV7-9 with TRBJ2-5; possibly TRBD1 for D (6 bases). Germline-derived CDR1 and CDR2 are SEHNR and FQNEAQ (reference sequence). The CDR3 spans 16 residues. V was shortened by 4 bases and J by 5 bases, with 20 bases between the two germline ends. CDR3 in DNA: TGTGCCAGCAGCTCTGAGACAGGACATACCCCGGAGACCCAGTACTTC. This sequence encodes CASSSETGHTPETQYF.

There are many counts of this clonotype. The rearrangement uses TRBV7-8 and TRBJ2-1; 7 bases match TRBD1. The J segment lost 7 bases and the V segment lost 1 base, leaving 4 bases of the junction unmatched. The CDR3 spans 14 residues. The V gene's germline CDR1 is SGHVS and CDR2 FQNEAQ. The CDR3 bases are TGTGCCAGCAGCTTAGAGACAGGGCGGAATGAGCAGTTCTTC. Translated: CASSLETGRNEQFF.

The chain employs TRBV5-5 and TRBJ1-1; 8 bases map to TRBD1. Germline lookup yields CDR1 SGHKS and CDR2 YYEKEE (reference sequence). Germline trimming cut 3 bases from V and 3 bases from J; bases unmatched to any gene: 7. The CDR3 has 15 amino acids. For the CDR3, the DNA is TGTGCCAGCAGCTGGGGGACAGGAGTTTACACTGAAGCTTTCTTT. It codes for CASSWGTGVYTEAFF.

This clonotype was counted only a few times. J is TRBJ2-1 and V is TRBV6-4, with TRBD1 matching 10 bases. This CDR3 region has 15 residues. After removal of 0 bases from V and 7 bases from J, the junction contained 3 bases not matched to a gene. Germline lookup yields CDR1 MRHNA and CDR2 SNTAGT. The CDR3 reads CASSDSGQGGNEQFF. CDR3 nucleotide sequence: TGTGCCAGCAGTGACTCCGGACAGGGGGGGAATGAGCAGTTCTTC.

This clonotype has more than one count but fewer than ten. J is TRBJ1-5 and V is TRBV4-1; no clear D. The CDR3 runs to 14 residues. Germline V lookup: CDR1 MGHRA, CDR2 YSYEKL. The V end was cut by 4 bases, the J end by 0 bases, with 7 bases between. Here the CDR3 reads CASSPVFSNQPQHF. The CDR3 bases are TGCGCCAGCAGCCCAGTCTTTAGCAATCAGCCCCAGCATTTT.

This clonotype came up a few times. This chain connects TRBV19 to TRBJ2-1; 8 bases line up with TRBD2. The CDR3 is 13 amino acids. Germline V gives CDR1 LNHDA, CDR2 SQIVND (reference sequence). J gave up 4 bases and V 6 bases, and 2 bases lay outside the gene matches. The CDR3 loop is CASRTSVYNEQFF. The DNA of the CDR3 is TGTGCCAGTAGGACTAGCGTGTACAATGAGCAGTTCTTC.

The J gene is TRBJ2-3, the V gene TRBV11-2, with TRBD2 identical over 7 bases. The CDR3 loop spans 16 amino acids. Trimming removed 5 bases from V and 4 bases from J; junction bases left unmatched: 12. Germline CDR1 is SGHAT and CDR2 is FQNNGV. The CDR3 DNA sequence: TGTGCCAGCAGCCGAGGGCCTCGGACTAGACCAGATACGCAGTATTTT. Its protein product is CASSRGPRTRPDTQYF. Full variable domain (remainder filled in from reference TRBV11-2 and TRBJ2-3): EAGVAQSPRYKIIEKRQSVAFWCNPISGHATLYWYQQILGQGPKLLIQFQNNGVVDDSQLPKDRFSAERLKGVDSTLKIQPAKLEDSAVYLCASSRGPRTRPDTQYFGPGTRLTVL.

In this sample, this clonotype turned up a few times. The chain couples TRBV4-1 to TRBJ1-1, with D unclear. Trimming took off 3 bases at V and 1 base at J, with 9 bases between the two ends. The germline CDR1 and CDR2 sequences are MGHRA and YSYEKL. The CDR3 spans 14 residues. The DNA for the CDR3 is TGCGCCAGCAGCCAGGCTTTGGGGAACACTGAAGCTTTCTTT. Translation gives CASSQALGNTEAFF.

This clonotype was counted at least ten times. The gene calls are TRBV7-2 and TRBJ2-2; D ambiguous. CDR3 size: 13 residues. The V gene's germline CDR1 is SGHTA and CDR2 FQGNSA. V gave up 6 bases and J gave up 8 bases, with 13 bases separating them. CDR3: CASSFLGPGELFF. The CDR3 coding sequence is TGTGCCAGCAGTTTCCTTGGACCGGGGGAGCTGTTTTTT.

The chain carries TRBV7-2 and TRBJ2-7, with TRBD1 as a possible D gene (7 bases). The CDR3 consists of 14 residues. The germline gives CDR1 SGHTA, CDR2 FQGNSA. V was clipped by 5 bases and J by 3 bases, with 14 bases between them. As DNA, the CDR3 is TGTGCCAGCAGCCCGGCCAGGGGGGTCTACGAGCAGTACTTC. It yields the protein CASSPARGVYEQYF.

The rearrangement links TRBV6-5 to TRBJ1-5; D not certain. This CDR3 contains 17 residues. V dropped 1 base and J dropped 0 bases, with 13 bases sitting between them. CDR1 MNHEY and CDR2 SVGAGI come from the germline V gene. The CDR3, as DNA: TGTGCCAGCAGTTACTTTGGAGGGCCCTATAGCAATCAGCCCCAGCATTTT. It is translated as CASSYFGGPYSNQPQHF.

This clonotype was found once. In nucleotides, the CDR3 is TGTGCCAGCAGCTCTCCCGCGACACCATATGGCTACACCTTC. It yields the protein CASSSPATPYGYTF. The chain is built from TRBV7-4 and TRBJ1-2; no clear D. This CDR3 contains 14 residues. The germline gives CDR1 SGHVT, CDR2 SQSDAQ. Between the trimmed V and J ends, which lost 4 bases and 5 bases, there was a span of 14 bases. The full variable domain, completed using reference TRBV7-4 and TRBJ1-2, is GAGVSQSPRYKVAKRGRDVALRCDSISGHVTLYWYRQTLGQGSEVLTYSQSDAQRDKSGRPSGRFSAERPERSVSTLKIQRTEQGDSAVYLCASSSPATPYGYTFGSGTRLTVV.

Many counts were recorded for this clonotype. The rearrangement links TRBV28 to TRBJ2-7, with D possibly TRBD2 on 7 matching bases. The CDR3 has 18 residues. Germline V gives CDR1 MDHEN, CDR2 SYDVKM. V was cut by 3 bases and J by 2 bases, with 23 bases left in between. In DNA form, the CDR3 reads TGTGCCAGCAGTTTGGAATTTATCGGGGGGCTTCCGACCTACGAGCAGTACTTC. It specifies CASSLEFIGGLPTYEQYF. The variable domain in full, with the rest retrieved from reference TRBV28 and TRBJ2-7, is DVKVTQSSRYLVKRTGEKVFLECVQDMDHENMFWYRQDPGLGLRLIYFSYDVKMKEKGDIPEGYSVSREKKERFSLILESASTNQTSMYLCASSLEFIGGLPTYEQYFGPGTRLTVT.

This clonotype was seen many times. The CDR3 here is CASSLAVPGPNNEQFF. The CDR3 bases are TGTGCCAGCAGCTTAGCGGTTCCGGGGCCGAACAATGAGCAGTTCTTC. V gene TRBV7-8 combines with J gene TRBJ2-1; perhaps D is TRBD1 or TRBD2 (5 bases each). Trimming took 0 bases from V and 5 from J, leaving 14 bases between them. Germline lookup yields CDR1 SGHVS and CDR2 FQNEAQ. The length of the CDR3 is 16 residues.

The chain combines TRBV29-1 with TRBJ1-2, with D perhaps TRBD1 (5 bases). Germline assignment: CDR1 SQVTM and CDR2 ANQGSEA. This CDR3 is 12 amino acids long. The germline V and J ends were trimmed by 3 bases and 8 bases, with 13 bases remaining between them. The CDR3 loop reads CSVDWDPRGYTF. Written as DNA, the CDR3 is TGCAGCGTTGATTGGGACCCCCGGGGCTACACCTTC. Complete variable domain (other parts from reference TRBV29-1 and TRBJ1-2): SAVISQKPSRDICQRGTSLTIQCQVDSQVTMMFWYRQQPGQSLTLIATANQGSEATYESGFVIDKFPISRPNLTFSTLTVSNMSPEDSSIYLCSVDWDPRGYTFGSGTRLTVV.

CDR3 protein: CSASSPGETQYF. The CDR3 DNA reads TGCAGTGCTTCTTCACCGGGGGAGACCCAGTACTTC. The genes are TRBV20-1 and TRBJ2-5, with D maybe TRBD2 (5 bases). V gave up 5 bases and J gave up 5 bases, with 12 bases separating them. Germline V gene sequence: CDR1 DFQATT, CDR2 SNEGSKA (reference sequence). The CDR3 runs 12 residues.

This chain joins TRBV4-1 and TRBJ2-3; no firm D call. The CDR3 consists of 17 residues. V was trimmed by 4 bases and J by 0 bases, leaving 17 bases between them. The V gene's germline CDR1 is MGHRA and CDR2 YSYEKL. Written as DNA, the CDR3 is TGCGCCAGCAGCCGCAGAGAACTTGGTGTTAGCACAGATACGCAGTATTTT. Translating it yields CASSRRELGVSTDTQYF.